This T cell receptor beta chain was captured in a study of T cells in women clearing cervical HPV infection. About the research overall: Controls' single incident HPV16 infection cleared within 12 months without precancer. Controls gave blood once infection was undetectable; cases at lesion identification.

A note on this clone: The read terminates 3 residues before the CDR3 end, so the remaining end is supplied by the germline J gene.

Germline-derived CDR1 and CDR2 are ENHRY and SYGVKD. The CDR3 runs to 12 residues. Unmatched junction bases numbered 3, after V lost 9 bases and J lost 3 bases. Genomic DNA, averaging approximately 1,300 ng per sample, yielded TCR beta CDR3 via immunoSEQ. TCRdb's table, derived via immunoSEQ multiplex PCR, lists solely in-frame clones and lacks some. This sample's table reports roughly 30,000 clones. J is TRBJ2-3 and V is TRBV10-3; 7 bases line up with TRBD1. The sequence derives from a woman aged 18-70 years with a cervical HPV16 infection that either progressed to CIN3+ or cleared (not recorded which). The sample taken for sequencing was blood buffy coat. The sequenced CDR3 bases are TGTGCCATTGCGACAGGGACAGATACG. It is translated as CAIATGTDT. The full CDR3 protein is CAIATGTDTQYF.